A single sample is the source of the 17 T cell receptor beta chains below, sequenced in a study of blood T cell repertoires in COVID-19. The table came from immunoSEQ multiplex PCR; TCRdb's copy has only in-frame clones and leaves some out. The table lists 200,000 or so clones, approximately 88% of them singletons, with roughly 8.8% in the top ten. The sample taken for sequencing was PBMCs or T cells enriched from blood (not recorded which). The source of these receptors is a woman in her late teens or twenties who had recovered from COVID-19.

V gene TRBV3-1 (or the pseudogene TRBV3-2) combines with J gene TRBJ1-4, with a possible D match to TRBD1 (6 bases). Germline loops: CDR1 LGHDT, CDR2 YNNKEL (reference sequence). There are 13 residues in the CDR3. Trimming took 6 bases from V and 8 from J, leaving 13 bases between them. The CDR3 bases are TGTGCCAGCAGTGGGGACATAAACGAAAAACTGTTTTTT. Protein sequence: CASSGDINEKLFF.

V usage is TRBV2 and J usage is TRBJ1-4; 8 positions agree with TRBD1. Per germline, CDR1 SNHLY and CDR2 FYNNEI. V was pared by 7 bases and J by 5 bases, with 9 bases of the junction left unmatched. The CDR3 totals 15 residues. CDR3 bases: TGTGCCAGCAAGTACTTACAGGGGGTAAATGAAAAACTGTTTTTT. It yields the protein CASKYLQGVNEKLFF.

V and J are TRBV3-1 (or the pseudogene TRBV3-2) and TRBJ2-5; 7 bases align to TRBD1. V shed 4 bases and J 5 bases; nucleotides not matched to a gene: 10. The V gene's germline CDR1 is LGHDT and CDR2 YNNKEL (reference sequence). The CDR3 contains 15 residues. The DNA of the CDR3 is TGTGCCAGCAGCCGTACCATCATCAGGGGGGAGACCCAGTACTTC. This translates into CASSRTIIRGETQYF.

This clone showed up just once. The chain employs TRBV2 and TRBJ2-1; 7 bases match TRBD2. Germline CDR1 is SNHLY and CDR2 is FYNNEI. V lost 7 bases, J lost 15 bases, and 9 bases stayed unmatched. CDR3 size: 11 residues. CDR3 in amino acids: CASMYGLVSFF. The DNA of the CDR3 is TGTGCCAGCATGTACGGACTAGTTTCGTTCTTC.

This rearrangement joins TRBV11-1 to TRBJ1-2; 10 nucleotides line up with TRBD1. With 4 bases clipped from V and 7 bases from J, the junction kept 6 bases outside the gene matches. Germline V gene lookup returns CDR1 SGHAT and CDR2 FQDESV (reference sequence). The CDR3 totals 14 residues. CDR3 protein: CASSSSGDRGGYTF. The CDR3 DNA reads TGTGCCAGCAGCTCGTCCGGGGACAGGGGTGGCTACACCTTC.

The chain is built from TRBV29-1 and TRBJ2-5, with 7 nucleotides matching TRBD1. Trimming at V came to 3 bases and at J to 2 bases, leaving 6 bases not matched to a gene. CDR1 is SQVTM and CDR2 is ANQGSEA in the germline V gene. The CDR3 runs 14 residues. The CDR3 DNA is TGCAGCGTTGAGACAGGGACGGCGCAAGAGACCCAGTACTTC. It yields the protein CSVETGTAQETQYF. The full variable domain, completed using reference TRBV29-1 and TRBJ2-5, is SAVISQKPSRDICQRGTSLTIQCQVDSQVTMMFWYRQQPGQSLTLIATANQGSEATYESGFVIDKFPISRPNLTFSTLTVSNMSPEDSSIYLCSVETGTAQETQYFGPGTRLLVL.

CDR3 residues: CATSERLVRELFF. The CDR3 DNA reads as TGTGCCACCAGTGAACGACTAGTTCGGGAGCTGTTTTTT. The chain recombines TRBV24-1 with TRBJ2-2, with TRBD2 as a possible D gene (6 bases). The CDR3 has 13 amino acids. V shed 4 bases and J shed 9 bases, with 11 bases lying between them. Germline V CDR1 and CDR2: KGHDR, SFDVKD.

The chain joins TRBV30 to TRBJ1-1; D ambiguous. The CDR3 consists of 13 residues. Germline CDR1 and CDR2: GTSNPN and SVGIG (reference sequence). Between the trimmed V and J ends, which lost 2 bases and 0 bases, there was a span of 7 bases. The CDR3: CAWSSHMNTEAFF. The DNA for the CDR3 is TGTGCCTGGAGTTCCCACATGAACACTGAAGCTTTCTTT.

CDR3: CSVTGYNSYEQYF. As DNA, the CDR3 is TGCAGCGTTACAGGATATAACTCCTACGAGCAGTACTTC. This chain uses TRBV29-1 with TRBJ2-7; maybe TRBD1 (5 bases). The V and J ends lost 5 bases and 0 bases respectively, with 11 bases between them. Germline V lookup: CDR1 SQVTM, CDR2 ANQGSEA. This CDR3 contains 13 residues.

The V gene is TRBV5-4, the J gene TRBJ1-2, with D unresolved. From germline, CDR1 is SGHNT and CDR2 YYREEE (reference sequence). The CDR3 has 15 residues. V was clipped by 1 base and J by 0 bases, with 10 bases between them. CDR3 loop: CASSLRFTANYGYTF. Here the CDR3 DNA reads TGTGCCAGCAGCTTGAGATTTACAGCTAACTATGGCTACACCTTC.

This rearrangement joins TRBV19 to TRBJ1-1; D perhaps matches TRBD1 (6 bases). The CDR3 is 14 amino acids. Trimming removed 6 bases at V and 3 bases at J, with 14 bases between. Per the germline V gene, CDR1 is LNHDA and CDR2 is SQIVND (reference sequence). Written as DNA, the CDR3 is TGTGCCAGTAGGCTACAGGGTAGGGACACTGAAGCTTTCTTT. The encoded protein is CASRLQGRDTEAFF.

This clone has only one observation. The chain joins TRBV7-9 to TRBJ1-1, with D possibly matching TRBD1 (5 bases). Germline V gives CDR1 SEHNR, CDR2 FQNEAQ (reference sequence). The CDR3 totals 13 residues. The V gene lost 5 bases and the J gene lost 5 bases, with 12 bases spanning the gap. CDR3 in amino acids: CASSPGWGTEAFF. The CDR3 bases are TGTGCCAGCAGCCCAGGGTGGGGAACTGAAGCTTTCTTT. Complete variable domain (other parts from reference TRBV7-9 and TRBJ1-1): DTGVSQNPRHKITKRGQNVTFRCDPISEHNRLYWYRQTLGQGPEFLTYFQNEAQLEKSRLLSDRFSAERPKGSFSTLEIQRTEQGDSAMYLCASSPGWGTEAFFGQGTRLTVV.

The rearrangement uses TRBV5-4 and TRBJ1-4, with D perhaps TRBD1 (5 bases). The CDR3 contains 14 residues. V was shortened by 2 bases and J by 7 bases, with 12 bases between the two germline ends. Looked up from germline, CDR1 is SGHNT and CDR2 is YYREEE (reference sequence). CDR3 in amino acids: CASSLGGASEKLFF. The CDR3 nucleotides are TGTGCCAGCAGCTTAGGTGGGGCGAGTGAAAAACTGTTTTTT. Combining the CDR3 with reference TRBV5-4 and TRBJ1-4 gives the whole variable domain ETGVTQSPTHLIKTRGQQVTLRCSSQSGHNTVSWYQQALGQGPQFIFQYYREEENGRGNFPPRFSGLQFPNYSSELNVNALELDDSALYLCASSLGGASEKLFFGSGTQLSVL.

V and J are TRBV19 and TRBJ2-2; 7 bases are shared with TRBD2. Germline assignment: CDR1 LNHDA and CDR2 SQIVND (reference sequence). V shed 10 bases and J 4 bases; nucleotides not matched to a gene: 6. The CDR3 is made up of 13 amino acids. The CDR3 here is CATTGRLTGELFF. The DNA for the CDR3 is TGTGCCACCACCGGGAGGCTCACCGGGGAGCTGTTTTTT. The entire variable domain, with the rest obtained from reference TRBV19 and TRBJ2-2, is as follows: DGGITQSPKYLFRKEGQNVTLSCEQNLNHDAMYWYRQDPGQGLRLIYYSQIVNDFQKGDIAEGYSVSREKKESFPLTVTSAQKNPTAFYLCATTGRLTGELFFGEGSRLTVL.

The rearrangement links TRBV14 to TRBJ2-1, with D perhaps matching TRBD1 (6 bases). V dropped 1 base and J dropped 7 bases, with 14 bases sitting between them. Germline V gene data show CDR1 as SGHDN and CDR2 as FVKESK. This CDR3 has 15 residues. CDR3 amino acids: CASSQARGGPNEQFF. The DNA for the CDR3 is TGTGCCAGCAGCCAAGCCCGTGGGGGCCCTAATGAGCAGTTCTTC.

The chain joins TRBV2 to TRBJ1-6; 7 bases map to TRBD1. The CDR3 contains 15 residues. Germline lookup yields CDR1 SNHLY and CDR2 FYNNEI. The junction had 12 bases not matched to a gene; V was cut back by 10 bases and J by 6 bases. The chain's CDR3 is CATIPRGTVNSPLHF. The CDR3 DNA reads TGTGCCACTATACCTAGGGGGACAGTTAATTCACCCCTCCACTTT.

There are a few counts of this clone. The V and J genes are TRBV28 and TRBJ2-7, with 7 bases that match TRBD1. This CDR3 comprises 14 residues. The germline V gene encodes CDR1 MDHEN and CDR2 SYDVKM. V lost 7 bases and J lost 3; bases outside the gene matches: 9. The CDR3 here is CASTTGTALYEQYF. The CDR3 DNA reads TGTGCCAGCACCACCGGGACAGCTCTCTACGAGCAGTACTTC.